These 20 T cell receptor beta chains came from one sample sequenced in a study of T cell repertoires in cytomegalovirus infection. TCRdb re-called the reads through MiXCR, storing one row per CDR3 protein. The sample records about 140,000 distinct CDR3 sequences, about 6.5% being singletons. The material sequenced was PBMCs. The receptors here all came from a human donor in good health (CMV status not recorded). Some clones in this sample may be carry-over from other donors' samples.

This clonotype was seen a few times. The CDR3 coding sequence is TGTGCCAGCCCCCCCCGCGGGACTTTTAAGGCTTTCTTT. This gives the protein CASPPRGTFKAFF. The chain carries TRBV18 and TRBJ1-1, with a tentative D call TRBD1 (5 bases). V gave up 8 bases and J gave up 11 bases, with 21 bases separating them. Germline V gene sequence: CDR1 KGHSH, CDR2 LQKENI. The CDR3 length is 13 residues.

This clonotype has a count of ten or more. This chain's CDR3 is CASSLAGTEKLFF. In DNA form, the CDR3 reads TGTGCCAGCAGTTTGGCAGGTACCGAAAAACTGTTTTTT. The rearrangement joins TRBV12-3 or TRBV12-4 to TRBJ1-4; D is ambiguous. The CDR3 loop spans 13 amino acids. With 3 bases removed from V and 8 bases from J, the gap between germline ends came to 10 bases.

The V call is TRBV14, the J call TRBJ1-1; D gene ambiguous. The germline gives CDR1 SGHDN, CDR2 FVKESK. CDR3 length equals 14 residues. With 1 base removed from V and 0 bases from J, the gap between germline ends came to 6 bases. In DNA form, the CDR3 reads TGTGCCAGCAGCCAAGGGGTAATGAACACTGAAGCTTTCTTT. Encoded protein: CASSQGVMNTEAFF. Based on the CDR3 plus reference TRBV14 and TRBJ1-1, the full variable domain is EAGVTQFPSHSVIEKGQTVTLRCDPISGHDNLYWYRRVMGKEIKFLLHFVKESKQDESGMPNNRFLAERTGGTYSTLKVQPAELEDSGVYFCASSQGVMNTEAFFGQGTRLTVV.

This clonotype was seen ten or more times. The rearrangement links TRBV7-8 to TRBJ1-1, with 8 bases aligning to TRBD1. This CDR3 region has 16 residues. The trim removed 3 bases at V and 0 bases at J, leaving 6 bases unmatched. CDR1 is SGHVS and CDR2 is FQNEAQ in the germline V gene. The CDR3, as DNA: TGTGCCAGCAGCTTGGGGGTGACAGGGGTGAACACTGAAGCTTTCTTT. It codes for CASSLGVTGVNTEAFF.

This clonotype occurred many times. The chain is built from TRBV7-2 and TRBJ1-1, with a tentative D call TRBD1 (6 bases). Trimming left V 1 base short and J 1 base short, with 10 bases between. The CDR3 covers 15 residues. Germline lookup yields CDR1 SGHTA and CDR2 FQGNSA. The CDR3, as DNA: TGTGCCAGCAGCTTAGGACAGGCCTCGAACACTGAAGCTTTCTTT. This translates into CASSLGQASNTEAFF.

This clonotype was counted many times. The chain joins TRBV19 to TRBJ1-5; 9 nucleotides align to TRBD1. Germline-derived CDR1 and CDR2 are LNHDA and SQIVND (reference sequence). J was trimmed by 2 bases and V by 5 bases; bases with no gene match: 7. This CDR3 comprises 16 residues. CDR3 sequence: CASSQQDRGRNQPQHF. The CDR3 region has the DNA TGTGCCAGTAGTCAACAGGACAGGGGCCGCAATCAGCCCCAGCATTTT. Full variable domain (outside the CDR3, taken from reference TRBV19 and TRBJ1-5): DGGITQSPKYLFRKEGQNVTLSCEQNLNHDAMYWYRQDPGQGLRLIYYSQIVNDFQKGDIAEGYSVSREKKESFPLTVTSAQKNPTAFYLCASSQQDRGRNQPQHFGDGTRLSIL.

The rearrangement links TRBV29-1 to TRBJ2-6; D is undetermined. Germline CDR1 and CDR2: SQVTM and ANQGSEA. CDR3 size: 13 residues. The V and J ends lost 5 bases and 4 bases respectively, with 9 bases between them. The CDR3 nucleotides are TGCAGCGTTTCGAAGACGGGGGCCAACGTCCTGACTTTC. This gives the protein CSVSKTGANVLTF.

This clonotype was detected ten times or more. This chain joins TRBV12-3 or TRBV12-4 and TRBJ2-4, with D hard to call. The CDR3 runs 14 residues. Trimming removed 3 bases at V and 1 base at J, with 7 bases between. CDR3 in amino acids: CASSLSLAKNIQYF. CDR3 coding DNA: TGTGCCAGCAGTTTGAGCTTGGCCAAAAACATTCAGTACTTC.

Only a few counts were recorded for this clonotype. This chain joins TRBV30 and TRBJ2-5; 8 nucleotides line up with TRBD2. Germline assignment: CDR1 GTSNPN and CDR2 SVGIG (reference sequence). J was trimmed by 6 bases and V by 3 bases; bases with no gene match: 6. This CDR3 is 13 amino acids long. This CDR3 reads CAWRLGGGKTQYF. Here the CDR3 DNA reads TGTGCCTGGAGGCTTGGCGGGGGGAAGACCCAGTACTTC.

This clonotype was counted once. With a much larger clone just one base away, this may be a read error. V gene TRBV28 combines with J gene TRBJ1-6, with 8 nucleotides matching TRBD1. The CDR3 sequence is 20 residues long. The V gene's germline CDR1 is MDHEN and CDR2 SYDVKM. Trimming cost V 3 bases and J 0 bases; bases outside gene matches: 13. CDR3 coding DNA: TGTGCCAGCAGTTTTGGGTCCCAGGGGGCTCTTAGCTCCTATAATTCACCCCTCCACTTT. Translating gives CASSFGSQGALSSYNSPLHF.

This clonotype came up many times. This chain connects TRBV7-2 to TRBJ2-4, with TRBD1 identical over 8 bases. Germline V gives CDR1 SGHTA, CDR2 FQGNSA. With V trimmed by 6 bases and J by 1 base, 8 bases remained unmatched. The CDR3 covers 16 residues. CDR3 region: CASSPTGGMAKNIQYF. CDR3 in DNA: TGTGCCAGCAGTCCCACAGGGGGTATGGCCAAAAACATTCAGTACTTC.

V gene TRBV20-1 combines with J gene TRBJ1-6, with 8 bases fitting TRBD1. Looked up from germline, CDR1 is DFQATT and CDR2 is SNEGSKA (reference sequence). Unmatched junction bases numbered 5, after V lost 5 bases and J lost 8 bases. CDR3 length: 13 amino acids. The CDR3 region is CSASRGLDSPLHF. The CDR3 bases are TGCAGTGCTTCCAGGGGGCTGGATTCACCCCTCCACTTT.

The sample holds a few counts of this clonotype. The J gene is TRBJ2-7, the V gene TRBV19, with TRBD1 as a possible D gene (7 bases). Per the germline V gene, CDR1 is LNHDA and CDR2 is SQIVND (reference sequence). The CDR3 spans 14 residues. V dropped 5 bases and J dropped 4 bases, with 15 bases sitting between them. CDR3 amino acids: CASSPAGQLYEQYF. DNA of the CDR3: TGTGCCAGTAGTCCCGCGGGACAGCTTTACGAGCAGTACTTC.

This clonotype has ten or more counts. The chain links TRBV7-3 to TRBJ2-1; D is tentatively TRBD1 or TRBD2 (5 bases each). The CDR3 has 14 amino acids. Per the germline V gene, CDR1 is SGHTA and CDR2 is FQGTGA. V shed 0 bases and J shed 8 bases, with 11 bases lying between them. Here the CDR3 reads CASSLTRDRHEQFF. The CDR3 bases are TGTGCCAGCAGCTTAACCCGGGACCGGCATGAGCAGTTCTTC.

Many counts were recorded for this clonotype. The chain recombines TRBV7-9 with TRBJ1-1, with D tentatively TRBD1 (5 bases). The CDR3 has 13 amino acids. Germline values: CDR1 SEHNR, CDR2 FQNEAQ (reference sequence). Trimming stripped 6 bases from V and 3 bases from J, with 11 bases between. CDR3 amino acids: CASSPFRDTEAFF. The CDR3, as DNA: TGTGCCAGCAGTCCGTTCAGGGACACTGAAGCTTTCTTT.

At least ten counts were recorded for this clonotype. The V call is TRBV12-3 or TRBV12-4, the J call TRBJ1-1; unclear D gene. V was clipped by 6 bases and J by 1 base, with 21 bases between them. The CDR3 extends over 17 amino acids. In nucleotides, the CDR3 is TGTGCCAGCAGCCATCTCCTAGAAGACATCCAGAACACTGAAGCTTTCTTT. Residues: CASSHLLEDIQNTEAFF.

This clonotype was counted ten times or more. The chain links TRBV7-2 to TRBJ1-1, with D possibly matching TRBD1 (5 bases). This CDR3 spans 14 amino acids. Germline V gene sequence: CDR1 SGHTA, CDR2 FQGNSA. Trimming left V 5 bases short and J 5 bases short, with 15 bases between. The CDR3 protein is CASSPGRGGTEAFF. The CDR3 DNA is TGTGCCAGCAGCCCAGGAAGGGGAGGGACTGAAGCTTTCTTT.

V and J are TRBV12-3 or TRBV12-4 and TRBJ1-2; no clear D. V lost 5 bases and J lost 3, with 10 bases in between. The CDR3 is 13 residues long. CDR3 region: CASSQRRHYGYTF. Written as DNA, the CDR3 is TGTGCCAGCAGTCAGAGGCGACACTATGGCTACACCTTC.

This clonotype came up many times. This rearrangement joins TRBV7-9 to TRBJ2-1; D call uncertain. CDR1 is SEHNR, CDR2 FQNEAQ, per germline (reference sequence). CDR3 size: 15 residues. V was trimmed by 5 bases and J by 0 bases, leaving 11 bases between them. CDR3 in amino acids: CASSTTSSSYNEQFF. The CDR3 DNA sequence: TGTGCCAGCAGCACTACCTCGAGCTCCTACAATGAGCAGTTCTTC.

Ten or more counts support this clonotype. The junction differs from germline at one of its ends, possibly a read error. The chain combines TRBV6-4 with TRBJ2-6; D is unclear. The length of the CDR3 is 11 residues. Germline V gene data show CDR1 as MRHNA and CDR2 as SNTAGT. The CDR3 DNA sequence: TGTGCCAGCAGTGGGGGCAACGTCCTGACTTTC. It is translated as CASSGGNVLTF.